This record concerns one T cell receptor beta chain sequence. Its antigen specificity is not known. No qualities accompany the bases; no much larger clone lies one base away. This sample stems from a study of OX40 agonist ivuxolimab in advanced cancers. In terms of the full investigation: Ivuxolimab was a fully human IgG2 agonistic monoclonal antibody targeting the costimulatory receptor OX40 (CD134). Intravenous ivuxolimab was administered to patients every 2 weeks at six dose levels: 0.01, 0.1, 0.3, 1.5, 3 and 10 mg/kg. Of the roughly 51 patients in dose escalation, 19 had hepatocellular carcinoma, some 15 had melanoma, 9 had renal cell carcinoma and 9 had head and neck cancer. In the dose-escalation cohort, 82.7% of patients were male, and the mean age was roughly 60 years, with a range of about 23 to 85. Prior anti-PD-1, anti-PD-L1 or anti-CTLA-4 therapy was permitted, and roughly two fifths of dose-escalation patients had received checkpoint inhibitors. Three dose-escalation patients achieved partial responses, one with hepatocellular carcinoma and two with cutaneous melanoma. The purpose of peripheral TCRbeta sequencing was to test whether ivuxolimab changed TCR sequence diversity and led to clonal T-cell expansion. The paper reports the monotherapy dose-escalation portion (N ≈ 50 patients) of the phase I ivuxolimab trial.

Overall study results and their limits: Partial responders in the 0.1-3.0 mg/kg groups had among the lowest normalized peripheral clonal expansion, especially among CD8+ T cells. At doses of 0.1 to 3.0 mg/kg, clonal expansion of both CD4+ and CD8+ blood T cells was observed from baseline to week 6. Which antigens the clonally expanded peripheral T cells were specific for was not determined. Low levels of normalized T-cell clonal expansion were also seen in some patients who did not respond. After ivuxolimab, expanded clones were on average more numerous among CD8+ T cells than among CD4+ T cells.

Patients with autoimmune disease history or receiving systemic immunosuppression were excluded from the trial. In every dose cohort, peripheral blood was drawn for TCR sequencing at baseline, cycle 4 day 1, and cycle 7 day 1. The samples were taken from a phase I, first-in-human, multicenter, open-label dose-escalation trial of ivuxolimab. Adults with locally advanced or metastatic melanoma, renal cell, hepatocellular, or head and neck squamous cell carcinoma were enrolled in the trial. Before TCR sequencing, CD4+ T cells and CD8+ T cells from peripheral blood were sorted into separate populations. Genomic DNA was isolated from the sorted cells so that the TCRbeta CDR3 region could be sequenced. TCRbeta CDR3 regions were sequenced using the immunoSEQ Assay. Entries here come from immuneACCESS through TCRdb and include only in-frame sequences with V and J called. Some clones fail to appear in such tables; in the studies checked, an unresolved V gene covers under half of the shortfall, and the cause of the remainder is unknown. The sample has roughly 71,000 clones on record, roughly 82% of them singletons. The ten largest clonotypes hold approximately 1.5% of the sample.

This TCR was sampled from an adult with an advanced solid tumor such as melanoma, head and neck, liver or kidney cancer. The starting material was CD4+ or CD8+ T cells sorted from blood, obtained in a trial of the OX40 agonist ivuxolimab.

The nucleotide sequence reads as follows: TGCGCCAGCAGCTTGGCCCCGGGACAGGCGAACACCGGGGAGCTGTTTTTT. The translation is CASSLAPGQANTGELFF. This receptor chain uses TRBV5-1 and TRBJ2-2; TRBD1 fits 8 bases in the junction. Taken from the germline V gene, the CDR1 and CDR2 loops are SGHRS and YFSETQ. Inclusive of the bounding cysteine and phenylalanine, the CDR3 is 17 residues long. Only the CDR3 region is kept as DNA, spanning 51 bases read in frame from base 1. For this chain, trimming is 0 bases at the V end and 0 bases at the J end, and the number of junction bases without a gene match is 4.